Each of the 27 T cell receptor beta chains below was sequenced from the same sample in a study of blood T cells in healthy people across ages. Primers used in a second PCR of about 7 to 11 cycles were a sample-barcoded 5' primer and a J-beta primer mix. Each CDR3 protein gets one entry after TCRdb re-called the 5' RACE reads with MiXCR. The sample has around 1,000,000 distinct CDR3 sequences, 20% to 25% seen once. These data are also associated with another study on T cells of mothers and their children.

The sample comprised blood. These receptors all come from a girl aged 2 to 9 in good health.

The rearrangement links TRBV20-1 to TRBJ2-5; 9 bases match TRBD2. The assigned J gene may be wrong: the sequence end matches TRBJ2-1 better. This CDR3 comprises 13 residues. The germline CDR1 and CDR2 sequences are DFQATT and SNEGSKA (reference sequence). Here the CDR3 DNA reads TGCAGTGCTGGACTAGCGCTTAACAATGAGCAGTTCTTC. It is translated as CSAGLALNNEQFF.

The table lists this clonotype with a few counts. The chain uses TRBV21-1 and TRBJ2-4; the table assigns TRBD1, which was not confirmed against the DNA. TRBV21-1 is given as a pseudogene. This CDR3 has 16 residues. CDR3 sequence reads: CASSRGLKLAKNIQYF. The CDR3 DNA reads TGTGCCAGCAGCCGGGGGTTAAAACTAGCCAAAAACATTCAGTACTTC.

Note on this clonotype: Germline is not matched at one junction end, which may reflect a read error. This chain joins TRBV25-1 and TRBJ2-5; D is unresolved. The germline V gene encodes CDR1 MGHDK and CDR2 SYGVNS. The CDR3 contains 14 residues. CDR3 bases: TGTGCCAGCAGTGAACAGCTACACGGCGCTGAGCAGCTCTTC. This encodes CASSEQLHGAEQLF.

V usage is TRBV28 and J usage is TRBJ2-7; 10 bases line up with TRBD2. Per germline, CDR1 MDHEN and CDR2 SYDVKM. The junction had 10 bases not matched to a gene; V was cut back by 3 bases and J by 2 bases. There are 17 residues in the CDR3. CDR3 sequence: CASSFQASGSSTYEQYF. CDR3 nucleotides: TGTGCCAGCAGTTTTCAGGCTAGCGGGAGCTCAACCTACGAGCAGTACTTC.

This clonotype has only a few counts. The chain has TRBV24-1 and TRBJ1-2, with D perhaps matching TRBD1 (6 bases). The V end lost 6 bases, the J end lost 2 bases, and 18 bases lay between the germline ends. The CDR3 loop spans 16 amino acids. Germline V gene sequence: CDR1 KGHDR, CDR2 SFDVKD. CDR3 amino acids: CATSPSGVEINYGYTF. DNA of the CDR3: TGTGCCACCAGTCCCTCAGGGGTGGAGATCAACTATGGCTACACCTTC.

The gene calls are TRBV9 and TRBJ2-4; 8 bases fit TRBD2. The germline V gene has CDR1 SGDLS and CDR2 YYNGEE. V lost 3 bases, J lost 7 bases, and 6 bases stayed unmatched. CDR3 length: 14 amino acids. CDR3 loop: CASSGSGSRNIQYF. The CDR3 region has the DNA TGTGCCAGCAGCGGAAGCGGGAGTCGGAACATTCAGTACTTC.

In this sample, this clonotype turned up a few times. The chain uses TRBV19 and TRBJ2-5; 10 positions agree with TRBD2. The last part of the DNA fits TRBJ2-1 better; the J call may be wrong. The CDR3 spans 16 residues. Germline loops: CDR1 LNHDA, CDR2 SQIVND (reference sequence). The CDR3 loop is CASSIDGLAGANEQFF. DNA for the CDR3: TGTGCCAGTAGTATAGACGGGCTAGCGGGAGCCAATGAGCAGTTCTTC.

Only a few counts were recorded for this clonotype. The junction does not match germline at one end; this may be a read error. CDR3 protein: CSAISGGHSTDTQYF. DNA for the CDR3: TGCAGCGCTATAAGCGGGGGGCATAGCACAGATACGCAGTATTTT. The chain has TRBV20-1 and TRBJ2-3; TRBD2 matches at 9 bases. Germline V gene data show CDR1 as DFQATT and CDR2 as SNEGSKA (reference sequence). The CDR3 spans 15 residues.

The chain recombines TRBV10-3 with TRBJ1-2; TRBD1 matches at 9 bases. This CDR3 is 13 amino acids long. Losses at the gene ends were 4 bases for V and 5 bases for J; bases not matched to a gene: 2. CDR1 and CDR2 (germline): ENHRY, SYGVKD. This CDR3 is CAISGDRAYGYTF. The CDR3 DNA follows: TGTGCCATCAGTGGGGACAGGGCATATGGCTACACCTTC.

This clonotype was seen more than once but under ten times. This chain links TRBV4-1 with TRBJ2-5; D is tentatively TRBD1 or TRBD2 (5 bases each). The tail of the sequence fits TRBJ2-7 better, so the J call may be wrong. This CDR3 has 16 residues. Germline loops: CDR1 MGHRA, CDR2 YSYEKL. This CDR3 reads CASSPIWGRGSYEQYF. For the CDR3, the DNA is TGCGCCAGCAGCCCCATTTGGGGGAGAGGTTCCTACGAGCAGTACTTC.

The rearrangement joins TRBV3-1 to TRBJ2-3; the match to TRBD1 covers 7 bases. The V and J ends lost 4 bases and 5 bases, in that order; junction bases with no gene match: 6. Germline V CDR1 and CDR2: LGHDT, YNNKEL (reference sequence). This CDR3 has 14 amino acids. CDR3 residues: CASSRQGSEDTQYF. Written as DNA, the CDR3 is TGTGCCAGCAGCCGACAGGGAAGTGAAGATACGCAGTATTTT.

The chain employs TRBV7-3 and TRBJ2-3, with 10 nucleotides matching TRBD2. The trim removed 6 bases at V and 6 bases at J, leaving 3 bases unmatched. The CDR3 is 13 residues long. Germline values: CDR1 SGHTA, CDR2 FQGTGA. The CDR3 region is CASRPAGGDTQYF. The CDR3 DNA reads TGTGCCAGCAGACCAGCGGGGGGGGATACGCAGTATTTT.

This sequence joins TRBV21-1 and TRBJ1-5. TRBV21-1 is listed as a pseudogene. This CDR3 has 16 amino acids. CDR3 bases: TGTGCCAGCAGCAGCCCGACACAAATTAGCAATCAGCCCCAGCATTTT. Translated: CASSSPTQISNQPQHF.

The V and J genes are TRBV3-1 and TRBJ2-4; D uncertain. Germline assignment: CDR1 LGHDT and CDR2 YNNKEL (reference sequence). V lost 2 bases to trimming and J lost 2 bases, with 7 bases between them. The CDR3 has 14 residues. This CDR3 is CASSQRSTKNIQYF. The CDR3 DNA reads TGTGCCAGCAGCCAAAGATCAACCAAAAACATTCAGTACTTC.

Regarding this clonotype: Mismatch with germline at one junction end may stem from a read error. CDR3 protein: CASSEFLEGEQYF. DNA of the CDR3: TGCGCCAGCAGTGAATTTTTGGAGGGCGAGCAGTACTTC. The rearrangement links TRBV25-1 to TRBJ2-5; weak D call: TRBD2 (6 bases). The J call may be in error: the DNA end matches TRBJ2-7 better. This CDR3 spans 13 amino acids. Germline loops: CDR1 MGHDK, CDR2 SYGVNS.

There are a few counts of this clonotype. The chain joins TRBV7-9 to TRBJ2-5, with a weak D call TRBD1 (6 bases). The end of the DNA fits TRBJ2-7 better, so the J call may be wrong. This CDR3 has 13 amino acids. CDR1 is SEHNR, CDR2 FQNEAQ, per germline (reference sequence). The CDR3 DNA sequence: TGTGCCAGCAGCATCGGGACATTGGACGAGCAGTACTTC. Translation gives CASSIGTLDEQYF.

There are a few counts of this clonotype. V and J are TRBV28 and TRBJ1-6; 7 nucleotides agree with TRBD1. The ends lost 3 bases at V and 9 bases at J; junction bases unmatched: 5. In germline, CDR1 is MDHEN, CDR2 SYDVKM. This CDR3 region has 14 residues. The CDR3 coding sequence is TGTGCCAGCAGTTTCCAGGGGGGCTTTTCACCCCTCCACTTT. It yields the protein CASSFQGGFSPLHF.

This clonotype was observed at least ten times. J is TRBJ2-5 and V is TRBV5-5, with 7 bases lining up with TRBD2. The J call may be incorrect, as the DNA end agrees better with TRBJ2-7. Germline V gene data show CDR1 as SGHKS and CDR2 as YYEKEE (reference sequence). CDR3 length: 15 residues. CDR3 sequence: CASRPSGGRTDEQYF. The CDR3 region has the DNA TGTGCCAGCAGACCATCGGGGGGTAGGACGGACGAGCAGTACTTC.

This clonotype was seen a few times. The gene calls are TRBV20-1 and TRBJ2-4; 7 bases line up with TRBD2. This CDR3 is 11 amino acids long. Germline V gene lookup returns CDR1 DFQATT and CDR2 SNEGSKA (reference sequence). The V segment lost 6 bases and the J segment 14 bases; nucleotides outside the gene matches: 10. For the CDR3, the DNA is TGCAGTGCCCCACGGGGAGGGGCTGAGTACTTC. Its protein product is CSAPRGGAEYF.

The CDR3 region is CASSIGGRGNTEAFF. CDR3 in DNA: TGTGCCAGCTCTATAGGCGGACGGGGGAACACTGAAGCTTTCTTT. The chain joins TRBV18 to TRBJ1-1; D is ambiguous. With 6 bases removed from V and 1 base from J, the gap between germline ends came to 15 bases. This CDR3 has 15 residues. The germline V gene has CDR1 KGHSH and CDR2 LQKENI.

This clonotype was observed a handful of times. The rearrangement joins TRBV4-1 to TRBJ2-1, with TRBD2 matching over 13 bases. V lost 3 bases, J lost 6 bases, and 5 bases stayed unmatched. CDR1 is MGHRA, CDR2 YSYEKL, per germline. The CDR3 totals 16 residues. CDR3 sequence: CASSHPGLAGINEQFF. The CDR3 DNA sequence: TGCGCCAGCAGCCACCCGGGACTAGCGGGAATCAATGAGCAGTTCTTC.

As DNA, the CDR3 is TGTGCCAGCAGCACCGGACTAGCGGGGGGGCCGGGTGAGCAGTTCTTC. Encoded protein: CASSTGLAGGPGEQFF. The chain carries TRBV5-4 and TRBJ2-1; 15 positions match TRBD2. This CDR3 spans 16 amino acids. The germline V gene has CDR1 SGHNT and CDR2 YYREEE (reference sequence). J lost 9 bases, V lost 4 bases, and 8 bases had no gene match.

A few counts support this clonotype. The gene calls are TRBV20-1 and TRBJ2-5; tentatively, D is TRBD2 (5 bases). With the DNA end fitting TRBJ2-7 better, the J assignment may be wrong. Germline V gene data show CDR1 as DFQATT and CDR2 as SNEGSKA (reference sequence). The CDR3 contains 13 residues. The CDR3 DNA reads TGCAGTGCCTTTGGACTGGGGACCTACGAGCAGTACTTC. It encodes CSAFGLGTYEQYF.

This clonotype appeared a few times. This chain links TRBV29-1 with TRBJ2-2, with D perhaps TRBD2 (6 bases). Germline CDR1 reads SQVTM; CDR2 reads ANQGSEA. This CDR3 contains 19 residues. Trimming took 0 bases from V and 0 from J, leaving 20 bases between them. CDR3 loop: CSVEDPGGRGVPNTGELFF. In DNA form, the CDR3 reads TGCAGCGTTGAAGATCCCGGAGGGAGAGGTGTACCGAACACCGGGGAGCTGTTTTTT.

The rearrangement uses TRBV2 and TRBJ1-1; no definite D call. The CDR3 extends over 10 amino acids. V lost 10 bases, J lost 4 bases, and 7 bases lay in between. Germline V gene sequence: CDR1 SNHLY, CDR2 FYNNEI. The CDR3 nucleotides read TGTGCCACCCGGGGCACTGAAGCTTTCTTT. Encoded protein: CATRGTEAFF.

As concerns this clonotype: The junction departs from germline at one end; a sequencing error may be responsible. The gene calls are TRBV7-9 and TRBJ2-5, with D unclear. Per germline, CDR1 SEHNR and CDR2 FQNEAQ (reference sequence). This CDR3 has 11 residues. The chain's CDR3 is CASSPSKDPAF. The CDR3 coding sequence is TGTGCCAGCAGCCCATCAAAAGACCCGGCCTTC.

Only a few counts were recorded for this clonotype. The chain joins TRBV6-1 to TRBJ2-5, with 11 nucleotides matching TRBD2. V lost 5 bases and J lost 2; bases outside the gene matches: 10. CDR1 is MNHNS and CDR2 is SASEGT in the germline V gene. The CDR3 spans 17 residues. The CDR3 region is CASSPQPSGRIQETQYF. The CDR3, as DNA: TGTGCCAGCAGTCCACAACCTAGCGGGAGGATACAAGAGACCCAGTACTTC.